A selection of T cell receptor beta chains follows, all from one sample in a study of T cell repertoires in MIS-A myocarditis. Clones were sequenced by immunoSEQ multiplex PCR, and TCRdb holds only the in-frame ones, with some missing. The table includes 15,000 or so clones, about 67% detected once. The sequenced material came from left ventricle heart tissue obtained at autopsy. All receptors derive from a man aged 18 to 29 with fulminant myocarditis from multisystem inflammatory syndrome in adults (MIS-A) after COVID-19. Each CDR3 is given with its conserved first and last residue. The D gene is left open where the match is weak. Size values are once, few and many counts, or a class for expanded clones, and some rows have none.

clone_size: NA; v_call: TRBV2; j_call: TRBJ2-2; d_call: NA; cdr3_nt: TGTGCCAGCAGTGAAGGGGTAGTTCTCCCCGGGGAGCTGTTTTTT; cdr3_aa: CASSEGVVLPGELFF
clone_size: NA; v_call: TRBV9; j_call: TRBJ2-1; d_call: TRBD2; cdr3_nt: TGTGCCAGCAGCCTCCGGGGGGATAGCTCCTACAATGAGCAGTTCTTC; cdr3_aa: CASSLRGDSSYNEQFF
clone_size: once; v_call: TRBV5-6; j_call: TRBJ2-7; d_call: NA; cdr3_nt: TGTGCCAGCAGCCCAGGGGAGGGCACCTACGAGCAGTACTTC; cdr3_aa: CASSPGEGTYEQYF
clone_size: NA; v_call: TRBV25-1; j_call: TRBJ2-3; d_call: NA; cdr3_nt: TGTGCCAGCAGTGGAAGCGGAAGAACTAGCACAGATACGCAGTATTTT; cdr3_aa: CASSGSGRTSTDTQYF
clone_size: NA; v_call: TRBV13; j_call: TRBJ2-3; d_call: TRBD2; cdr3_nt: TGTGCCAGCAGCTCCCGCCCAGCGGGGCTCACAGATACGCAGTATTTT; cdr3_aa: CASSSRPAGLTDTQYF
clone_size: NA; v_call: TRBV28; j_call: TRBJ1-1; d_call: NA; cdr3_nt: TGTGCCAGCAGTTTAAAGTTGATTATGGTCACTGAAGCTTTCTTT; cdr3_aa: CASSLKLIMVTEAFF
clone_size: NA; v_call: TRBV29-1; j_call: TRBJ2-7; d_call: TRBD1; cdr3_nt: TGCAGCGTCGTCTGGACAGGGTTTACCTACGAGCAGTACTTC; cdr3_aa: CSVVWTGFTYEQYF
clone_size: NA; v_call: TRBV6-6; j_call: TRBJ2-5; d_call: NA; cdr3_nt: TGTGCCAGCCGCGGAGGGCGGGTATGGGAGACCCAGTACTTC; cdr3_aa: CASRGGRVWETQYF
clone_size: NA; v_call: TRBV29-1; j_call: TRBJ1-1; d_call: NA; cdr3_nt: TGCAGCGTTGGGTCTAGGGCCAGATCGAACACTGAAGCTTTCTTT; cdr3_aa: CSVGSRARSNTEAFF
clone_size: NA; v_call: TRBV28; j_call: TRBJ2-7; d_call: NA; cdr3_nt: TGTGCCAGCAGTTTACTGGGACGGACATACGAGCAGTACTTC; cdr3_aa: CASSLLGRTYEQYF
clone_size: NA; v_call: TRBV7-2; j_call: TRBJ2-1; d_call: NA; cdr3_nt: TGTGCCAGCAGCTTAGCGCGGCTTGGTGAGCAGTTCTTC; cdr3_aa: CASSLARLGEQFF
clone_size: once; v_call: TRBV10-3; j_call: TRBJ1-1; d_call: NA; cdr3_nt: TGTGCCATCAGTGAGGGCACTGAAGCTTTCTTT; cdr3_aa: CAISEGTEAFF
clone_size: NA; v_call: TRBV9; j_call: TRBJ2-7; d_call: TRBD1; cdr3_nt: TGTGCCAGCAGCGGGGGGGGACAGGGATCCTACGAGCAGTACTTC; cdr3_aa: CASSGGGQGSYEQYF
clone_size: NA; v_call: TRBV7-3; j_call: TRBJ2-3; d_call: NA; cdr3_nt: TGTGCCAGCAGCCCCAACCAGGCCGGCACAGATACGCAGTATTTT; cdr3_aa: CASSPNQAGTDTQYF
clone_size: NA; v_call: TRBV5-1; j_call: TRBJ1-1; d_call: NA; cdr3_nt: TGCGCCAGCAGCTGGGACGGGTTTTCCACTGAAGCTTTCTTT; cdr3_aa: CASSWDGFSTEAFF
clone_size: NA; v_call: TRBV19; j_call: TRBJ1-5; d_call: NA; cdr3_nt: TGTGCCAGTAGTCTTCAACGATGGGGTCAGCCCCAGCATTTT; cdr3_aa: CASSLQRWGQPQHF
clone_size: few; v_call: TRBV19; j_call: TRBJ1-5; d_call: NA; cdr3_nt: TGTGCCAGTAGTATGAGGGTATGGCAGCCCCAGCATTTT; cdr3_aa: CASSMRVWQPQHF
clone_size: NA; v_call: TRBV28; j_call: TRBJ2-3; d_call: NA; cdr3_nt: TGTGCCACCAAAAGCGGGTTCCTCTCAGATACGCAGTATTTT; cdr3_aa: CATKSGFLSDTQYF
clone_size: NA; v_call: TRBV29-1; j_call: TRBJ2-7; d_call: NA; cdr3_nt: TGCAGCGTTAGCGAAAGAGGAGAGCAGTACTTC; cdr3_aa: CSVSERGEQYF
clone_size: once; v_call: TRBV10-1; j_call: TRBJ2-4; d_call: TRBD2; cdr3_nt: TGCGCCAGCTCCTTGGGGAGGGAGCAGAAACTAAGATTAGCCAAAAACATTCAGTACTTC; cdr3_aa: CASSLGREQKLRLAKNIQYF
clone_size: NA; v_call: TRBV6-2/TRBV6-3; j_call: TRBJ1-4; d_call: NA; cdr3_nt: TGTGCCAGCAGCCAACCGGATTTTAATGAAAAACTGTTTTTT; cdr3_aa: CASSQPDFNEKLFF
clone_size: NA; v_call: TRBV6-1; j_call: TRBJ1-4; d_call: NA; cdr3_nt: TGTGCCAGCAGTGAAGTTGCAACTAATGAAAAACTGTTTTTT; cdr3_aa: CASSEVATNEKLFF
clone_size: NA; v_call: TRBV9; j_call: TRBJ2-1; d_call: TRBD2; cdr3_nt: TGTGCCAGCAGCGCCAGCGGGAGGCCCTCCAATGAGCAGTTCTTC; cdr3_aa: CASSASGRPSNEQFF
clone_size: once; v_call: TRBV7-3; j_call: TRBJ2-3; d_call: TRBD1; cdr3_nt: TGTGCCAGCAGTTCAACAGGGGCTAGCACAGATACGCAGTATTTT; cdr3_aa: CASSSTGASTDTQYF
clone_size: NA; v_call: TRBV7-9; j_call: TRBJ2-7; d_call: NA; cdr3_nt: TGTGCCAGCAGCTTATTACAGGGCGGCTACGAGCAGTACTTC; cdr3_aa: CASSLLQGGYEQYF
clone_size: NA; v_call: TRBV7-9; j_call: TRBJ2-7; d_call: NA; cdr3_nt: TGTGCCAGCAGCGTAACAACCTACGAGCAGTACTTC; cdr3_aa: CASSVTTYEQYF
clone_size: NA; v_call: TRBV18; j_call: TRBJ2-1; d_call: NA; cdr3_nt: TGTGCCAGCTCATTACAGGGCGCAGGCAATGAGCAGTTCTTC; cdr3_aa: CASSLQGAGNEQFF
clone_size: NA; v_call: TRBV6-1; j_call: TRBJ1-2; d_call: NA; cdr3_nt: TGTGCCAGCAGTGAAAGCACAGGATTCGGTAGGGTTTATAACTATGGCTACACCTTC; cdr3_aa: CASSESTGFGRVYNYGYTF
clone_size: once; v_call: TRBV7-3; j_call: TRBJ2-3; d_call: TRBD1; cdr3_nt: TGTGCCAGCAGCCGACAGGGAACAGATACGCAGTATTTT; cdr3_aa: CASSRQGTDTQYF
clone_size: few; v_call: TRBV18; j_call: TRBJ1-1; d_call: NA; cdr3_nt: TGTGCCAGCTCCCCCCCAGGGAACGGGGACACTGAAGCTTTCTTT; cdr3_aa: CASSPPGNGDTEAFF
clone_size: few; v_call: TRBV14; j_call: TRBJ1-6; d_call: NA; cdr3_nt: TGTGCCAGCAGCCAGTTGGACGGATCACCCCTCCACTTT; cdr3_aa: CASSQLDGSPLHF
clone_size: NA; v_call: TRBV2; j_call: TRBJ1-2; d_call: NA; cdr3_nt: TGTGCCAGCAGTAAGCTGAGCAGGACCTACTATGGCTACACCTTC; cdr3_aa: CASSKLSRTYYGYTF
clone_size: NA; v_call: TRBV7-9; j_call: TRBJ1-3; d_call: NA; cdr3_nt: TGTGCCAGCAGCTTCTCGGGAAACACCATATATTTT; cdr3_aa: CASSFSGNTIYF
clone_size: few; v_call: TRBV7-3; j_call: TRBJ2-7; d_call: TRBD1; cdr3_nt: TGTGCCAGCAGCCCCGGGACAGGCGGCGGGGAGCAGTACTTC; cdr3_aa: CASSPGTGGGEQYF
clone_size: NA; v_call: TRBV7-9; j_call: TRBJ2-6; d_call: TRBD2; cdr3_nt: TGTGCCAGCAGCCCCCTGGGGGGGAAGGCTGGGGCCAACGTCCTGACTTTC; cdr3_aa: CASSPLGGKAGANVLTF
clone_size: NA; v_call: TRBV20-1; j_call: TRBJ1-2; d_call: NA; cdr3_nt: TGCAGTGCTAACGCAAACTATGGCTACACCTTC; cdr3_aa: CSANANYGYTF
clone_size: NA; v_call: TRBV28; j_call: TRBJ1-5; d_call: TRBD1; cdr3_nt: TGTGCCAGCACCCTTACAGGGGGCAATCAGCCCCAGCATTTT; cdr3_aa: CASTLTGGNQPQHF
clone_size: NA; v_call: TRBV7-3; j_call: TRBJ2-1; d_call: NA; cdr3_nt: TGTGCCAGCAGCAAAGGGGGGCTGATCGAAAATGAGCAGTTCTTC; cdr3_aa: CASSKGGLIENEQFF
clone_size: medium-sized; v_call: TRBV7-9; j_call: TRBJ1-2; d_call: NA; cdr3_nt: TGTGCCAGCAGCTTAGTTCTCCAAGCAGACTATGGCTACACCTTC; cdr3_aa: CASSLVLQADYGYTF
clone_size: NA; v_call: TRBV30; j_call: TRBJ2-4; d_call: TRBD1; cdr3_nt: TGTGCCTGGCGACAGGGAGCCGGAGCCAAAAACATTCAGTACTTC; cdr3_aa: CAWRQGAGAKNIQYF
clone_size: few; v_call: TRBV7-2; j_call: TRBJ2-1; d_call: NA; cdr3_nt: TGTGCCAGCAGCCTGGGACAAAACAATGAGCAGTTCTTC; cdr3_aa: CASSLGQNNEQFF
clone_size: NA; v_call: TRBV28; j_call: TRBJ1-2; d_call: NA; cdr3_nt: TGTGCCAGCAGTTTAGGGGGGAGGGATGGCTACACCTTC; cdr3_aa: CASSLGGRDGYTF
clone_size: once; v_call: TRBV19; j_call: TRBJ1-6; d_call: NA; cdr3_nt: TGTGCCGCAGGGAGGGGAAATTCACCCCTCCACTTT; cdr3_aa: CAAGRGNSPLHF
clone_size: few; v_call: TRBV7-9; j_call: TRBJ1-1; d_call: NA; cdr3_nt: TGTGCCAGCAGCTGGGGGAACACTGAAGCTTTCTTT; cdr3_aa: CASSWGNTEAFF
clone_size: NA; v_call: TRBV2; j_call: TRBJ1-1; d_call: NA; cdr3_nt: TGTGCCAGCAGTGAAGCAGTAGGGGCCGAAGCTTTCTTT; cdr3_aa: CASSEAVGAEAFF